This is a list of T cell receptor beta chains from one sample in a study of T cell responses to AZD1222 COVID-19 vaccine. Data came from immunoSEQ multiplex PCR; TCRdb stores just in-frame clones and leaves some out. The sample includes some 130,000 clones, about 89% of them seen just once. Sample: peripheral blood, taken on day 0 of AZD1222 vaccination. These receptors were taken from an adult in good health. Each CDR3 is given with its conserved first and last residue. Fields, in order: CDR3 DNA, CDR3 protein, clone size, D gene, J gene, V gene. The D gene is left open where the match is weak. Expanded clones are given a class, and other clones once, few, many or no size at all.

TGTGCCAGTAGTCCCCGAGGGACACTTGATTACACTGAAGCTTTCTTT | CASSPRGTLDYTEAFF | once | . | TRBJ1-1 | TRBV19
TGTGCCAGCAGCGTTTCAACTAGCGGGGTTTCCGGGGAGCTGTTTTTT | CASSVSTSGVSGELFF | . | TRBD2 | TRBJ2-2 | TRBV9
TGTGCCAGTAGGATGGGGGGGGTCCAAGAGACCCAGTACTTC | CASRMGGVQETQYF | . | TRBD2 | TRBJ2-5 | TRBV19
TGTGCCAGTAGTAGGACAGCGAACCAAGAGACCCAGTACTTC | CASSRTANQETQYF | . | . | TRBJ2-5 | TRBV19
TGCAGTGCTTTTTTCACAGATACGCAGTATTTT | CSAFFTDTQYF | . | . | TRBJ2-3 | TRBV20-1
TGTGCCAGCAGTCGGGCCGGAGATGGAAAGGGCTACACCTTC | CASSRAGDGKGYTF | . | . | TRBJ1-2 | TRBV6-5
TGCGCCAGCACCTCGGGACTTACGCCCCAGCATTTT | CASTSGLTPQHF | . | . | TRBJ1-5 | TRBV10-2
TGCGCCAGCAGCCAAGTCTGGGGGGGATCCAACACTGAAGCTTTCTTT | CASSQVWGGSNTEAFF | . | . | TRBJ1-1 | TRBV4-3
TGCGCCAGCAGCTTGTGGGCAGGGGCCGGGGCCAACGTCCTGACTTTC | CASSLWAGAGANVLTF | . | . | TRBJ2-6 | TRBV5-1
TGTGCCAGTACCCCAAGGGGTGTAAATCAGCCCCAGCATTTT | CASTPRGVNQPQHF | . | . | TRBJ1-5 | TRBV19
TGTGCCAGCAGTAATAGCGGGGGGGCCGCAGATACGCAGTATTTT | CASSNSGGAADTQYF | . | TRBD2 | TRBJ2-3 | TRBV2
TGTGCCAGCAGTGAGGGGGCCTGGACTGAAGCTTTCTTT | CASSEGAWTEAFF | once | TRBD1 | TRBJ1-1 | TRBV27
TGTGCCAGCAGCCAGGGAACAGGCAGCAATCAGCCCCAGCATTTT | CASSQGTGSNQPQHF | . | . | TRBJ1-5 | TRBV3-1/TRBV3-2
TGTGCCAGCTCATCCGTCCAGGGACAGGGGGCGGTCCGGGGCTACACCTTC | CASSSVQGQGAVRGYTF | . | TRBD1 | TRBJ1-2 | TRBV18
TGTGCCAGCCGGGACTTCAGCCCCAACACTGAAGCTTTCTTT | CASRDFSPNTEAFF | . | . | TRBJ1-1 | TRBV6-5
TGTGCCAGCAGCTTATTAGGGGGCTCGGGCACTGAAGCTTTCTTT | CASSLLGGSGTEAFF | . | TRBD1 | TRBJ1-1 | TRBV7-9
TGTGCCACCAACGGGGGGGCCTTGGATGAGCAGTTCTTC | CATNGGALDEQFF | . | TRBD2 | TRBJ2-1 | TRBV15
TGTGCCAGTAGTGGGGACCGAATGGGTGTTCGGGCCAATCAGCCCCAGCATTTT | CASSGDRMGVRANQPQHF | . | . | TRBJ1-5 | TRBV19
TGCAGTGCTAGAGGGTTATCCTTC | CSARGLSF | . | . | TRBJ2-7 | TRBV20-1
TGCGCCAGCAGTTCGGACAGGGTCGAGCAGTACTTC | CASSSDRVEQYF | . | TRBD1 | TRBJ2-7 | TRBV5-1
TGTGCCAGTAAAAAGCAGGGCGGGTTGAACACTGAAGCTTTCTTT | CASKKQGGLNTEAFF | . | . | TRBJ1-1 | TRBV5-8
TGTGCCAGCAGGGGGAACACTGAAGCTTTCTTT | CASRGNTEAFF | . | . | TRBJ1-1 | TRBV9
TGTGCCAGCAGGGGGTTTCCGGGACAGTTTGGCTACACCTTC | CASRGFPGQFGYTF | few | TRBD1 | TRBJ1-2 | TRBV2
TGTGCCAGCAGCGTGGAGGGACAAGCTTTCTTT | CASSVEGQAFF | . | . | TRBJ1-1 | TRBV11-3
TGTGCCAGCAGCCGGGACTTCCAAGAGACCCAGTACTTC | CASSRDFQETQYF | . | . | TRBJ2-5 | TRBV3-1/TRBV3-2
TGTGCCAGCAGTGAGTTTAACACCGCAGACTACGAGCAGTACTTC | CASSEFNTADYEQYF | . | . | TRBJ2-7 | TRBV6-4
TGCGCCAGCAGCCAAGATCAGGGCAGGGGCCATGGCTACACCTTC | CASSQDQGRGHGYTF | . | . | TRBJ1-2 | TRBV4-3
TGCGCCAGCAGTGAGTACACCGGGGAGCTGTTTTTT | CASSEYTGELFF | few | . | TRBJ2-2 | TRBV5-1
TGTGCCAGCAGTTTCTCCAGAACCAACACTGAAGCTTTCTTT | CASSFSRTNTEAFF | . | . | TRBJ1-1 | TRBV27
TGTGCCAGCAGCTTCCGCGCGACTAATGAAAAACTGTTTTTT | CASSFRATNEKLFF | . | . | TRBJ1-4 | TRBV5-6
TGTGCCAGCAGCTCCTCAGAACGCGGGGTCTACGAGCAGTACTTC | CASSSSERGVYEQYF | . | . | TRBJ2-7 | TRBV7-6
TGTGCCAGCTCACCAAGAGGGACAGGGGTTACCATGAACACTGAAGCTTTCTTT | CASSPRGTGVTMNTEAFF | . | TRBD1 | TRBJ1-1 | TRBV18
TGTGCCAGCAGCCAACTAAAACGGATCTACACCTTC | CASSQLKRIYTF | . | . | TRBJ1-2 | TRBV3-1/TRBV3-2
TGTGCCAGCAGTTTATTTCGGTCCTCCCGAGCTTTCTTT | CASSLFRSSRAFF | many | . | TRBJ1-1 | TRBV12-3/TRBV12-4
TGTGCCAGCAGCCAAGGTGTATTGTATGGCTACACCTTC | CASSQGVLYGYTF | . | . | TRBJ1-2 | TRBV3-1/TRBV3-2
TGTGCCAGCAGCCATGGGACAGGGGGAACAGATACGCAGTATTTT | CASSHGTGGTDTQYF | . | TRBD1 | TRBJ2-3 | TRBV5-6
TGTGCCAGCAGCCTGACAGCGAACACTGAAGCTTTCTTT | CASSLTANTEAFF | . | . | TRBJ1-1 | TRBV5-5
TGTGCCAGCAACGACCCGGGAGGAAACTATGGCTACACCTTC | CASNDPGGNYGYTF | . | . | TRBJ1-2 | TRBV6-6
TGTGCCAGCAGTGAACCGTCAACTATGAACACTGAAGCTTTCTTT | CASSEPSTMNTEAFF | . | . | TRBJ1-1 | TRBV25-1
TGTGCCAGCAGTCTCTCCTCGACAAATAGCAATCAGCCCCAGCATTTT | CASSLSSTNSNQPQHF | . | . | TRBJ1-5 | TRBV27
TGTGCCAGCAGCACACAGGGATCCGAAAAACTGTTTTTT | CASSTQGSEKLFF | . | . | TRBJ1-4 | TRBV7-9
TGCGCCAGCAGCCCAGAGGGGGTACGGAATCAGCCCCAGCATTTT | CASSPEGVRNQPQHF | . | . | TRBJ1-5 | TRBV4-1
TGCGCCAGCAGCCGGACGGGTGACTATGGCTACACCTTC | CASSRTGDYGYTF | . | . | TRBJ1-2 | TRBV4-1
TGTGCCAGCAGCCCTGGACTAGCGGGGGTTGGGTACAATGAGCAGTTCTTC | CASSPGLAGVGYNEQFF | . | TRBD2 | TRBJ2-1 | TRBV6-2/TRBV6-3
TGTGCCAGCAGCTTAGGGTCCGACAGGGAATTACTCCATTTT | CASSLGSDRELLHF | . | TRBD1 | TRBJ1-5 | TRBV7-9
TGTGCCAGCAGTTTAGGAGCGGGGGAAGAGACCCAGTACTTC | CASSLGAGEETQYF | . | TRBD2 | TRBJ2-5 | TRBV7-6
TGTGCCAGCAGGGCGGCCCTGACTAGCCTAAACTTC | CASRAALTSLNF | . | TRBD2 | TRBJ2-7 | TRBV6-6
TGTGCCAGCAGCCTGGGGACAGGGGCGAACACCGGGGAGCTGTTTTTT | CASSLGTGANTGELFF | . | TRBD1 | TRBJ2-2 | TRBV7-6
TGTGCCAGCAGCCCCGGGGCGTATGGCTACACCTTC | CASSPGAYGYTF | once | . | TRBJ1-2 | TRBV12-3/TRBV12-4
TGCGCCAGCAGTTCTACAGGGAATAACTATGGCTACACCTTC | CASSSTGNNYGYTF | . | . | TRBJ1-2 | TRBV10-1